This T cell receptor beta chain was recorded in a study of cytomegalovirus exposure and HLA in healthy donors. From germline, CDR1 is LNHDA and CDR2 SQIVND (reference sequence). V was clipped by 3 bases and J by 7 bases; unmatched bases: 7. The CDR3 runs to 16 residues. A word on this clone: The antigen is unknown.

The PCR used 60 Vbeta and 13 Jbeta primers. Repertoires were generated with immunoSEQ multiplex PCR, while TCRdb's copy carries only in-frame clones and drops some. Here the sample spans about 140,000 clones, around 80% being singletons. Overall study findings and caveats: Analysis performed later found under 20,000 TCR beta sequences associated with HLA alleles at 0.05 false discovery rate. Investigators reported more than 150 TCR beta chains as tied to cytomegalovirus.

The sequence was obtained from a female donor in good health and CMV-seronegative. Sequencing was carried out using PBMCs. V usage is TRBV19 and J usage is TRBJ2-2, with 11 bases aligning to TRBD2. The CDR3: CASSITLAGGVGELFF. The CDR3 DNA sequence: TGTGCCAGTAGTATTACCCTAGCGGGAGGAGTCGGGGAGCTGTTTTTT.